The 18 T cell receptor beta chains reported below all come from one sample, sequenced in a study of vaccination effects on CD4 cells after COVID-19. Clones were read by immunoSEQ multiplex PCR, and TCRdb kept only the in-frame ones, dropping some. Of about 30,000 clones in the sample, over 75% were seen once. Prior to sequencing, the ViraFEST assay stimulated PBMC with viral peptide pools, which expanded the antigen-specific CD4+ T cells. Culturing for more than 9 days preceded CD4+ T cell isolation. Participants completed two doses of the BNT162b2 or mRNA-1273 vaccine. Their target antigens are unknown. Here the sequenced sample was CD4+ T cells from PBMCs cultured with SARS-CoV-2 spike peptides, taken after COVID-19 vaccination. The origin of the receptors is a human donor who received a COVID-19 vaccine. Some clones in this sample may be carry-over from other donors' samples.

This rearrangement joins TRBV5-1 to TRBJ1-3; TRBD1 agrees at 7 bases. Germline CDR1 reads SGHRS; CDR2 reads YFSETQ. The CDR3 spans 19 residues. V trimming: 1 base; J trimming: 0 bases; junction bases outside the gene matches: 13. Here the CDR3 reads CASSLRGAGGLDSGNTIYF. The CDR3 nucleotides are TGCGCCAGCAGCTTGAGAGGGGCAGGGGGTCTCGACTCTGGAAACACCATATATTTT.

V usage is TRBV24-1 and J usage is TRBJ1-2; D is uncertain. The CDR3 extends over 12 amino acids. Germline values: CDR1 KGHDR, CDR2 SFDVKD. Trimming shortened V by 5 bases and J by 5 bases, and 8 bases separated the two germline ends. In DNA, the CDR3 is TGTGCCACCAGTGGAACAGAGTATGGCTACACCTTC. Protein: CATSGTEYGYTF.

This chain links TRBV7-3 with TRBJ2-5; tentative D call: TRBD2 (6 bases). The CDR3 spans 14 residues. CDR1 is SGHTA and CDR2 is FQGTGA in the germline V gene. Trimming pared 1 base from V and 5 bases from J, leaving 11 bases between. Here the CDR3 reads CASSLRGVDETQYF. CDR3 bases: TGTGCCAGCAGCTTAAGGGGGGTAGACGAGACCCAGTACTTC.

V and J are TRBV5-1 and TRBJ2-6, with TRBD1 identical over 12 bases. This CDR3 region has 19 residues. Germline CDR1 reads SGHRS; CDR2 reads YFSETQ. Germline trimming cut 0 bases from V and 3 bases from J; bases unmatched to any gene: 7. This chain's CDR3 is CASSLAGGQGAGGANVLTF. The CDR3 DNA reads TGCGCCAGCAGCTTGGCCGGGGGACAGGGGGCTGGTGGGGCCAACGTCCTGACTTTC.

J is TRBJ1-2 and V is TRBV12-3 or TRBV12-4, with a possible D match to TRBD1 (5 bases). The CDR3 has 12 residues. V gave up 6 bases and J gave up 5 bases, with 10 bases separating them. The CDR3 DNA sequence: TGTGCCAGCAGACAAACAGGATATGGCTACACCTTC. Its translation is CASRQTGYGYTF.

The chain uses TRBV6-6 and TRBJ2-5; 11 bases fit TRBD2. CDR3 length: 17 amino acids. In germline, CDR1 is MNHNY, CDR2 SVGAGI (reference sequence). V shed 5 bases, J shed 2 bases, and the junction held 10 bases outside the gene matches. The CDR3: CASSRLAGGLKQETQYF. In DNA form, the CDR3 reads TGTGCCAGCAGTCGCCTAGCGGGGGGCCTGAAACAAGAGACCCAGTACTTC.

The chain has TRBV3-1 (or the pseudogene TRBV3-2) and TRBJ2-1, with D perhaps being TRBD1 or TRBD2 (5 bases each). Germline CDR1 LGHDT, CDR2 YNNKEL (reference sequence). The length of the CDR3 is 14 residues. V was clipped by 5 bases and J by 7 bases, with 15 bases between them. The CDR3 coding sequence is TGTGCCAGCAGCTCGAGACGGGACCAGAATGAGCAGTTCTTC. Translated, it gives CASSSRRDQNEQFF.

The chain recombines TRBV5-1 with TRBJ2-5; TRBD1 matches at 12 bases. CDR3 size: 15 residues. Germline CDR1 reads SGHRS; CDR2 reads YFSETQ. J gave up 2 bases and V 3 bases, and 2 bases lay outside the gene matches. The CDR3, as DNA: TGCGCCAGCAGCTCGGGACAGGGGGCTCAAGAGACCCAGTACTTC. Translation: CASSSGQGAQETQYF.

The V and J genes are TRBV7-3 and TRBJ2-3; D gene unclear. This CDR3 has 15 residues. V lost 0 bases to trimming and J lost 2 bases, with 9 bases between them. CDR1 and CDR2 from the germline V gene are SGHTA and FQGTGA. CDR3 sequence (DNA): TGTGCCAGCAGCTTAACGTTCGCTTTCACAGATACGCAGTATTTT. Translated: CASSLTFAFTDTQYF.

In DNA, the CDR3 is TGTGCCACCAGCCCGGGACTAGCGGTGGAGACCCAGTACTTC. It encodes CATSPGLAVETQYF. The chain combines TRBV15 with TRBJ2-5; the match to TRBD2 covers 11 bases. Germline V gene data show CDR1 as LNHNV and CDR2 as YYDKDF (reference sequence). The CDR3 length is 14 residues. J lost 5 bases, V lost 5 bases, and 4 bases had no gene match.

The chain joins TRBV6-5 to TRBJ1-3; D ambiguous. Per germline, CDR1 MNHEY and CDR2 SVGAGI. The CDR3 consists of 14 residues. Between the trimmed V and J ends, which lost 6 bases and 0 bases, there was a span of 9 bases. Here the CDR3 DNA reads TGTGCCAGCAGGGAGACAAACTCTGGAAACACCATATATTTT. It specifies CASRETNSGNTIYF.

J is TRBJ1-2 and V is TRBV28; weak D call: TRBD1 (5 bases). CDR1 and CDR2 (germline): MDHEN, SYDVKM. The CDR3 extends over 11 amino acids. V lost 8 bases, J lost 7 bases, and 11 bases lay in between. This CDR3 reads CASRGRSGYTF. As DNA, the CDR3 is TGTGCCAGCCGGGGCAGGAGTGGCTACACCTTC.

The chain employs TRBV19 and TRBJ2-2; 7 positions match TRBD1. The germline gives CDR1 LNHDA, CDR2 SQIVND (reference sequence). With V trimmed by 6 bases and J by 7 bases, 8 bases remained unmatched. The CDR3 has 14 residues. The CDR3 bases are TGTGCCAGTAGGGCCATTCAGGGGGTCGGGGAGCTGTTTTTT. Its protein product is CASRAIQGVGELFF.

The V call is TRBV7-8, the J call TRBJ2-5; weak D call: TRBD2 (5 bases). Trimming took 5 bases from V and 4 from J, leaving 11 bases between them. CDR3 size: 13 residues. Looked up from germline, CDR1 is SGHVS and CDR2 is FQNEAQ. The CDR3 loop reads CASSRGGGETQYF. In nucleotides, the CDR3 is TGTGCCAGCAGCCGAGGAGGCGGAGAGACCCAGTACTTC.

The chain couples TRBV9 to TRBJ2-3, with D perhaps given as TRBD1 or TRBD2 (6 bases each). CDR1 and CDR2 from the germline V gene are SGDLS and YYNGEE. The CDR3 extends over 16 amino acids. Trimming took off 0 bases at V and 1 base at J, with 12 bases between the two ends. Written as DNA, the CDR3 is TGTGCCAGCAGCGTAGGGGTGGGGGGCGGCACAGATACGCAGTATTTT. Translating it yields CASSVGVGGGTDTQYF. Looking up the rest from reference TRBV9 and TRBJ2-3 gives the full variable domain: DSGVTQTPKHLITATGQRVTLRCSPRSGDLSVYWYQQSLDQGLQFLIQYYNGEERAKGNILERFSAQQFPDLHSELNLSSLELGDSALYFCASSVGVGGGTDTQYFGPGTRLTVL.

The chain links TRBV18 to TRBJ2-3; 12 bases are a match to TRBD1. V trimming: 1 base; J trimming: 6 bases; junction bases outside the gene matches: 11. CDR3 length: 18 amino acids. In germline, CDR1 is KGHSH, CDR2 LQKENI. The CDR3 spells CASSPRLGDRGLLDTQYF. The CDR3 nucleotides are TGTGCCAGCTCACCACGGTTGGGGGACAGGGGGCTTTTGGATACGCAGTATTTT.

The V and J genes are TRBV6-5 and TRBJ2-2, with a tentative D call TRBD1 (5 bases). V was cut by 5 bases and J by 7 bases, with 8 bases left in between. The germline V gene encodes CDR1 MNHEY and CDR2 SVGAGI. This CDR3 is built from 12 residues. The CDR3, as DNA: TGTGCCAGCAGTCCAAGGGGCGGGGAGCTGTTTTTT. Translation gives CASSPRGGELFF.

The chain couples TRBV5-5 to TRBJ1-1; perhaps TRBD1 as D (6 bases). Trimming removed 4 bases at V and 0 bases at J, with 13 bases between. CDR1 SGHKS and CDR2 YYEKEE come from the germline V gene (reference sequence). The CDR3 spans 15 residues. CDR3 residues: CASSPQGIMNTEAFF. CDR3 in DNA: TGTGCCAGCAGCCCCCAGGGGATTATGAACACTGAAGCTTTCTTT.